The clone carrying this TCR beta chain was picked up a small number of times. This sample was taken from a study of identical twins. Using its own MiXCR run on the 5' RACE reads, TCRdb lists one record per CDR3 protein. This repertoire shows 1.5 million to 2 million distinct CDR3 sequences, around 33% found once; its top ten account for about 0.3%. CDR1 and CDR2 (germline): DFQATT, SNEGSKA (reference sequence). This CDR3 has 13 residues. V was pared by 3 bases and J by 5 bases, with 13 bases between. The receptor comes from a newborn girl in good health. What was sequenced was cord blood. The chain links TRBV20-1 to TRBJ1-2; D might be TRBD1 (6 bases). CDR3: CSARVDQGYGYTF. DNA for the CDR3: TGCAGTGCTAGGGTTGACCAGGGGTATGGCTACACCTTC.